The 28 T cell receptor beta chains reported below all come from one sample, sequenced in a study of T cells in Graves' hyperthyroidism and ophthalmopathy. Authors of the study amplified TCR beta CDR3 regions from RNA transcripts. The HTBI primer set was used in a first-round RT-PCR of the TCR CDR3. In TCRdb, the multiplex PCR reads were re-called with MiXCR into one record per CDR3 protein. This table holds approximately 520,000 distinct CDR3 sequences, roughly 25% found once. Sequenced material: blood. These receptors all come from a woman aged 25 to 39 with Graves' ophthalmopathy.

The chain links TRBV20-1 to TRBJ2-7, with a tentative D call TRBD2 (6 bases). The CDR3 covers 14 residues. From germline, CDR1 is DFQATT and CDR2 SNEGSKA (reference sequence). The ends were cut back, 5 bases at V and 3 bases at J, with 17 bases in the middle. DNA of the CDR3: TGCAGTGCTCCAACGCGGGAAGCGCACTACGAGCAGTACTTC. This codes for CSAPTREAHYEQYF.

CDR3 sequence (DNA): TGTGCCATCAGGGGGACAGCCAAGGGAAACACCATATATTTT. Protein sequence: CAIRGTAKGNTIYF. This chain links TRBV6-1 with TRBJ1-3, with 7 bases fitting TRBD1. This CDR3 is 14 amino acids long. CDR1 is MNHNS and CDR2 is SASEGT in the germline V gene. The V and J ends lost 10 bases and 4 bases, in that order; junction bases with no gene match: 10.

Of note for this clonotype: Just one base apart from a much larger clone, this may be a read error. As DNA, the CDR3 is TGCGCCAGCAGCCAAGGTGCAGGGGTTATCTATGGCTACACCTTC. Translation gives CASSQGAGVIYGYTF. The rearrangement links TRBV4-1 to TRBJ1-2; possibly TRBD1 for D (6 bases). V lost 1 base to trimming and J lost 4 bases, with 13 bases between them. The CDR3 consists of 15 residues. Looked up from germline, CDR1 is MGHRA and CDR2 is YSYEKL.

This clonotype was counted at least ten times. The genes are TRBV6-5 and TRBJ1-2; D call uncertain. The V gene's germline CDR1 is MNHEY and CDR2 SVGAGI. V was cut by 7 bases and J by 4 bases, with 16 bases left in between. The CDR3 has 14 residues. The CDR3 protein is CASTTPSGPYGYTF. The DNA for the CDR3 is TGTGCCAGCACCACCCCGTCAGGCCCCTATGGCTACACCTTC.

The chain employs TRBV7-9 and TRBJ2-5; D is unclear. The CDR3 contains 14 residues. V lost 2 bases and J lost 3, with 10 bases in between. The germline V gene encodes CDR1 SEHNR and CDR2 FQNEAQ (reference sequence). This CDR3 is CASSLLMIKETQYF. Here the CDR3 DNA reads TGTGCCAGCAGCTTACTGATGATTAAAGAGACCCAGTACTTC. Filled out from reference TRBV7-9 and TRBJ2-5, the complete variable domain reads DTGVSQNPRHKITKRGQNVTFRCDPISEHNRLYWYRQTLGQGPEFLTYFQNEAQLEKSRLLSDRFSAERPKGSFSTLEIQRTEQGDSAMYLCASSLLMIKETQYFGPGTRLLVL.

This clonotype was counted many times. The chain joins TRBV6-5 to TRBJ1-5; 10 bases are a match to TRBD1. Germline V gives CDR1 MNHEY, CDR2 SVGAGI. This CDR3 region has 16 residues. V dropped 5 bases and J dropped 6; count of bases not matched to a gene: 10. The CDR3 region is CASSPGDRGGGQPQHF. Written as DNA, the CDR3 is TGTGCCAGCAGTCCAGGGGACAGGGGAGGGGGTCAGCCCCAGCATTTT.

The gene calls are TRBV12-3 or TRBV12-4 and TRBJ2-2; D is unclear. V was clipped by 4 bases and J by 4 bases, with 10 bases between them. CDR3 length equals 14 residues. As DNA, the CDR3 is TGTGCCAGCAGTTCCCCTTATCGCACCGGGGAGCTGTTTTTT. It yields the protein CASSSPYRTGELFF.

There are many counts of this clonotype. The chain combines TRBV6-2 or TRBV6-3 with TRBJ1-2, with D perhaps matching TRBD1 (5 bases). The CDR3 is made up of 15 amino acids. Trimming shortened V by 2 bases and J by 4 bases, and 14 bases separated the two germline ends. The germline CDR1 and CDR2 sequences are MNHEY and SVGEGT. CDR3 residues: CASSYDPGRIYGYTF. CDR3 nucleotides: TGTGCCAGCAGTTACGATCCAGGGCGGATCTATGGCTACACCTTC.

The chain recombines TRBV7-2 with TRBJ2-7; 11 bases fit TRBD2. The CDR3 spans 15 residues. CDR1 and CDR2 (germline): SGHTA, FQGNSA. V shed 5 bases, J shed 5 bases, and the junction held 8 bases outside the gene matches. The CDR3 region has the DNA TGTGCCAGCAGCCCTACTAGCGGGAGTTCCCACGAGCAGTACTTC. Translating gives CASSPTSGSSHEQYF.

The chain recombines TRBV2 with TRBJ1-2, with a possible D match to TRBD1 (6 bases). V shed 6 bases and J shed 6 bases, with 23 bases lying between them. This CDR3 is built from 16 residues. Germline V gene lookup returns CDR1 SNHLY and CDR2 FYNNEI. This CDR3 is CASRDGDKAGTDGYTF. CDR3 DNA sequence: TGTGCCAGCAGGGATGGGGACAAGGCCGGCACCGATGGCTACACCTTC. Full variable domain (missing parts from reference TRBV2 and TRBJ1-2): EPEVTQTPSHQVTQMGQEVILRCVPISNHLYFYWYRQILGQKVEFLVSFYNNEISEKSEIFDDQFSVERPDGSNFTLKIRSTKLEDSAMYFCASRDGDKAGTDGYTFGSGTRLTVV.

This clonotype was counted many times. The V and J genes are TRBV6-2 or TRBV6-3 and TRBJ2-5; 7 bases match TRBD2. V was pared by 5 bases and J by 2 bases, with 5 bases of the junction left unmatched. The CDR3 contains 14 residues. Per the germline V gene, CDR1 is MNHEY and CDR2 is SVGEGT. The CDR3 DNA is TGTGCCAGCAGTCGGGGGGATATTCAAGAGACCCAGTACTTC. The encoded protein is CASSRGDIQETQYF.

CDR3 residues: CASSYSIQTGGTDTQYF. The CDR3 region has the DNA TGTGCCAGCAGTTACTCGATTCAGACAGGGGGCACAGATACGCAGTATTTT. V gene TRBV6-2 or TRBV6-3 combines with J gene TRBJ2-3, with TRBD1 identical over 8 bases. V shed 0 bases, J shed 1 base, and the junction held 6 bases outside the gene matches. Germline lookup yields CDR1 MNHEY and CDR2 SVGEGT. This CDR3 has 17 residues.

This clonotype was counted many times. A clone one base away is much larger, so this may be a read error. The CDR3 coding sequence is TGTGCCAGCAGGGGCCCCTACGAGCAGTACTTC. Translating gives CASRGPYEQYF. This sequence joins TRBV28 and TRBJ2-7; D uncertain. In germline, CDR1 is MDHEN, CDR2 SYDVKM. The CDR3 sequence is 11 residues long. Trimming stripped 6 bases from V and 2 bases from J, with 5 bases between.

In its sample, this clonotype was seen many times. The genes are TRBV11-2 and TRBJ1-2, with D tentatively TRBD1 (6 bases). Trimming shortened V by 0 bases and J by 5 bases, and 13 bases separated the two germline ends. The CDR3 runs 15 residues. CDR1 and CDR2 (germline): SGHAT, FQNNGV. CDR3 DNA sequence: TGTGCCAGCAGCTTAGACGGACAGATTGGGTATGGCTACACCTTC. Its translation: CASSLDGQIGYGYTF. The whole variable domain, filled in from reference TRBV11-2 and TRBJ1-2, reads EAGVAQSPRYKIIEKRQSVAFWCNPISGHATLYWYQQILGQGPKLLIQFQNNGVVDDSQLPKDRFSAERLKGVDSTLKIQPAKLEDSAVYLCASSLDGQIGYGYTFGSGTRLTVV.

V is TRBV10-2 and J is TRBJ2-5, with D perhaps matching TRBD1 or TRBD2 (5 bases each). Per germline, CDR1 WSHSY and CDR2 SAAADI. Trimming took off 3 bases at V and 7 bases at J, with 12 bases between the two ends. The CDR3 totals 13 residues. In nucleotides, the CDR3 is TGCGCCAGCAGTGACAGGACAAGCGGGACCCAGTACTTC. As protein: CASSDRTSGTQYF.

The chain joins TRBV12-3 or TRBV12-4 to TRBJ2-5; D gene unclear. Trimming removed 3 bases from V and 0 bases from J, with 8 bases in between. This CDR3 is 14 amino acids long. The CDR3 sequence is CASSFVDYQETQYF. The DNA for the CDR3 is TGTGCCAGCAGTTTTGTAGACTACCAAGAGACCCAGTACTTC.

This clonotype was counted many times. The CDR3, as DNA: TGTGCCAGCAGTCGCTTGGACAGGGAGGCAATGGGAAGCAATCAGCCCCAGCATTTT. It encodes CASSRLDREAMGSNQPQHF. The chain has TRBV6-4 and TRBJ1-5; 8 bases line up with TRBD1. Germline assignment: CDR1 MRHNA and CDR2 SNTAGT. V shed 5 bases, J shed 1 base, and the junction held 16 bases outside the gene matches. The CDR3 length is 19 residues.

This clonotype was seen just once. This CDR3 reads CASTGRGQETQYF. The CDR3 nucleotides are TGTGCCAGCACGGGAAGGGGTCAAGAGACCCAGTACTTC. V usage is TRBV7-8 and J usage is TRBJ2-5; the D call may be TRBD1 or TRBD2 (5 bases each). The germline gives CDR1 SGHVS, CDR2 FQNEAQ. Deletions cut 7 bases from V and 2 bases from J, with 11 bases between. This CDR3 comprises 13 residues.

This clonotype occurred many times. The chain employs TRBV11-2 and TRBJ2-7; 8 bases map to TRBD2. This CDR3 contains 14 residues. After removal of 1 base from V and 5 bases from J, the junction contained 4 bases not matched to a gene. Germline assignment: CDR1 SGHAT and CDR2 FQNNGV. The CDR3 region is CASSLAGGLNEQYF. Written as DNA, the CDR3 is TGTGCCAGCAGCTTAGCGGGGGGGCTTAACGAGCAGTACTTC.

This clonotype was observed at least ten times. V gene TRBV4-3 combines with J gene TRBJ2-5; 13 bases map to TRBD2. This CDR3 is built from 18 residues. With V trimmed by 0 bases and J by 5 bases, 9 bases remained unmatched. Germline V lookup: CDR1 LGHNA, CDR2 YSLEER. The CDR3 spells CASSQDPTSGGAVETQYF. The CDR3 DNA follows: TGCGCCAGCAGCCAAGACCCAACTAGCGGGGGGGCCGTGGAGACCCAGTACTTC.

This clonotype was counted many times. This rearrangement joins TRBV7-9 to TRBJ1-2; maybe TRBD1 (6 bases). The CDR3 has 15 residues. Trimming took off 1 base at V and 6 bases at J, with 15 bases between the two ends. The germline gives CDR1 SEHNR, CDR2 FQNEAQ (reference sequence). Here the CDR3 DNA reads TGTGCCAGCAGCTTAGATCAGGGGTCCTCCGATGGCTACACCTTC. It is translated as CASSLDQGSSDGYTF.

This clonotype was detected a few times. This chain's CDR3 is CASSQALRFGPLPTQYF. CDR3 nucleotides: TGCGCCAGCAGCCAAGCCCTCCGGTTCGGCCCCCTGCCAACCCAGTACTTC. This chain links TRBV4-3 with TRBJ2-5; D is undetermined. Trimming cost V 1 base and J 8 bases, with 23 bases left between them. This CDR3 spans 17 amino acids. Germline V gene sequence: CDR1 LGHNA, CDR2 YSLEER.

The chain employs TRBV7-2 and TRBJ1-1; no definite D call. Trimming removed 0 bases from V and 1 base from J, with 15 bases in between. Germline CDR1 and CDR2: SGHTA and FQGNSA. This CDR3 region has 17 residues. The CDR3 reads CASSLAPMRPPNTEAFF. Here the CDR3 DNA reads TGTGCCAGCAGCTTAGCCCCAATGCGACCACCGAACACTGAAGCTTTCTTT. The complete variable domain, with remaining parts taken from reference TRBV7-2 and TRBJ1-1, reads GAGVSQSPSNKVTEKGKDVELRCDPISGHTALYWYRQSLGQGLEFLIYFQGNSAPDKSGLPSDRFSAERTGGSVSTLTIQRTQQEDSAVYLCASSLAPMRPPNTEAFFGQGTRLTVV.

This clonotype was seen a handful of times. The rearrangement uses TRBV5-1 and TRBJ1-2; D remains ambiguous. CDR1 and CDR2 (germline): SGHRS, YFSETQ. This CDR3 region has 14 residues. V shed 4 bases and J shed 5 bases, with 15 bases lying between them. The CDR3 DNA reads as TGCGCCAGCAGCCCCCCGGCAGCGGATTATGGCTACACCTTC. Translation gives CASSPPAADYGYTF. The whole variable domain, filled in from reference TRBV5-1 and TRBJ1-2, reads KAGVTQTPRYLIKTRGQQVTLSCSPISGHRSVSWYQQTPGQGLQFLFEYFSETQRNKGNFPGRFSGRQFSNSRSEMNVSTLELGDSALYLCASSPPAADYGYTFGSGTRLTVV.

This chain joins TRBV6-1 and TRBJ1-5; D remains ambiguous. The CDR3 runs 13 residues. Germline CDR1 and CDR2: MNHNS and SASEGT. V was cut by 1 base and J by 7 bases, with 8 bases left in between. CDR3 in amino acids: CASSEGQPQPQHF. In nucleotides, the CDR3 is TGTGCCAGCAGTGAAGGGCAGCCCCAGCCCCAGCATTTT.

This chain connects TRBV6-1 to TRBJ2-6; no clear D. The CDR3 length is 16 residues. V lost 3 bases and J lost 0, with 9 bases in between. Germline CDR1 is MNHNS and CDR2 is SASEGT. The CDR3 coding sequence is TGTGCCAGCAGTGAGCCCGTTATCTCTGGGGCCAACGTCCTGACTTTC. Translating gives CASSEPVISGANVLTF.

The table lists this clonotype with a few counts. V gene TRBV12-3 or TRBV12-4 combines with J gene TRBJ1-2; 9 bases map to TRBD1. This CDR3 contains 13 residues. The V and J ends lost 7 bases and 8 bases, in that order; junction bases with no gene match: 8. The CDR3 nucleotides read TGTGCCAGCACCCGGGGACAGGGTTACGGCTACACCTTC. Translated: CASTRGQGYGYTF.

This clonotype appeared a few times. The chain employs TRBV12-3 or TRBV12-4 and TRBJ2-5; D assignment may be TRBD1 or TRBD2 (7 bases each). Trimming left V 6 bases short and J 5 bases short, with 16 bases between. This CDR3 has 14 amino acids. CDR3 nucleotide sequence: TGTGCCAGCAGCTCCCAGGGGGGGCCGGAGACCCAGTACTTC. Amino acid sequence: CASSSQGGPETQYF.